This entry concerns a single T cell receptor beta chain. Its antigen is as yet unknown. The assay was immunoSEQ multiplex PCR, and TCRdb's table has in-frame clones only and misses some. The sample includes 120,000 or so clones, approximately 87% of them seen just once. The sample belongs to a study of T cell responses to AZD1222 COVID-19 vaccine. Findings and caveats of the study: Spike-specific TCR depth and breadth grew after two AZD1222 doses. Repertoire sampling occurred only after the peak T cell response. Among those given AZD1222, only six were seropositive at baseline. Females outnumbered males among donors, who were mostly white British; clonal diversity was possibly underestimated.

This specimen was peripheral blood, taken on day 0 of AZD1222 vaccination. The sequence came from an adult in good health.

The CDR3 coding sequence is TGTGCCAGTAGAGGGACAGCCTACGAGCAGTACTTC. This encodes CASRGTAYEQYF. The genes are TRBV19 and TRBJ2-7; 7 bases are shared with TRBD1. V shed 6 bases, J shed 2 bases, and the junction held 1 base outside the gene matches. CDR3 length: 12 amino acids. CDR1 and CDR2 from the germline V gene are LNHDA and SQIVND (reference sequence).